The sequence of this TCR beta chain was determined in a study of blood T cells in healthy people across ages. Across the whole study: There was about one barcoded beta molecule captured by template switching per two T cells.

Only a few counts were recorded for this clonotype. Sample-barcoded 5' priming and a J-beta primer mix drove a second PCR of about 6 to 11 cycles. A template-switch adaptor that had 12 random nucleotides put a tag on each cDNA molecule. Each CDR3 protein is one row after TCRdb ran MiXCR on the 5' RACE reads. The sample yields roughly 800,000 distinct CDR3 sequences, more than 25% seen once. V was pared by 5 bases and J by 3 bases, with 20 bases between. CDR3 size: 16 residues. CDR1 and CDR2 from the germline V gene are SEHNR and FQNEAQ (reference sequence). The sample was also reused in another study, on T cells of mothers and their children. That study reports: A few healthy Caucasian mothers and their six children donated. Over 8.5 million reads per mother and 2.5 million to 3.5 million per child were obtained.

This sequence was found in a boy younger than 18 in good health. The V call is TRBV7-9, the J call TRBJ2-7; D possibly matches TRBD1 or TRBD2 (5 bases each). The material sequenced was blood. CDR3 bases: TGTGCCAGCAGCCCTCTCACGGGGACGGACTTCTACGAGCAGTACTTC. Its translation: CASSPLTGTDFYEQYF.